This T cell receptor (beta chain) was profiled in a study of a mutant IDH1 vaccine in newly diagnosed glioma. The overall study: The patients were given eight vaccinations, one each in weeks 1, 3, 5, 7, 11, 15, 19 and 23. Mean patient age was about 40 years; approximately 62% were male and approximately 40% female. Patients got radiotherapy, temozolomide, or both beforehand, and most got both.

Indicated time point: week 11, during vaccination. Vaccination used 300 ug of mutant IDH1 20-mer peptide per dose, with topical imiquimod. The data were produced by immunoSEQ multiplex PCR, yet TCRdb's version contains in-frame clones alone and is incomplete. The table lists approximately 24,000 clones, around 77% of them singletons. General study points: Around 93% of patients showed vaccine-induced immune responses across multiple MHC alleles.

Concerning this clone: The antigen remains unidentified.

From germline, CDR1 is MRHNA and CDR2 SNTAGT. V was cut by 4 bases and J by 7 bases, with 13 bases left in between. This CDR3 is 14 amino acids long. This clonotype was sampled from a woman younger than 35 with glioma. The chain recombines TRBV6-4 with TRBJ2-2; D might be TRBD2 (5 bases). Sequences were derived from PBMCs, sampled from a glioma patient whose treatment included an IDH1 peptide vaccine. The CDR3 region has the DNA TGTGCCAGCAGTGCCGGTCCCGAGGGCGGGGAGCTGTTTTTT. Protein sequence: CASSAGPEGGELFF.